This T cell receptor beta chain was observed in a study of cytomegalovirus exposure and HLA in healthy donors. This CDR3 is 16 amino acids long. Trimming took 5 bases from V and 3 from J; bases not matched to a gene: 10. From germline, CDR1 is LNHNV and CDR2 YYDKDF (reference sequence). The PCR used 60 Vbeta and 13 Jbeta primers. Profiled with immunoSEQ multiplex PCR; TCRdb holds only in-frame clones, not every one. The table gives around 84,000 clones; the top ten clones make up approximately 4.6% of it. To note about this clone: Its antigen is currently unknown.

Study results and limitations: In a later analysis, most CMV-associated TCR beta chains appeared HLA-restricted. Solely CMV serostatus was available to characterize immune exposure.

The rearrangement uses TRBV15 and TRBJ1-1; 9 bases map to TRBD1. Sample: PBMCs. The clonotype comes from a man aged 30 to 39 in good health and CMV-seronegative. The CDR3 reads CATSPGGDRAHTEAFF. CDR3 bases: TGTGCCACCAGCCCCGGGGGGGACAGGGCACACACTGAAGCTTTCTTT.